The present T cell receptor (beta chain) was sequenced within a study of blood T cell repertoires in COVID-19. Study summary: Whether acute or convalescent, the COVID-19 samples came from the United States, Italy and Spain.

Authors' methods: Estimation of nucleated cell counts relied on the amplification of reference gene primers. TCRdb's copy holds only in-frame clones and misses some; the assay was immunoSEQ multiplex PCR. V, J and clone size are taken as reported in that table, and D and trimming were inferred from the DNA itself. The sample includes about 400,000 clones, less than 90% of them seen just once. Sequenced input: peripheral blood. This clonotype was sampled from a woman aged 55 to 70 with COVID-19, enrolled during active disease.

The CDR3 sequence is CAWSPYTTSLGEQFF. Written as DNA, the CDR3 is TGTGCCTGGAGTCCCTACACGACTAGCCTCGGTGAGCAGTTCTTC. This sequence joins TRBV30 and TRBJ2-1, with 7 bases identical to TRBD2. The CDR3 sequence is 15 residues long. CDR1 GTSNPN and CDR2 SVGIG come from the germline V gene (reference sequence). Trimming at V came to 2 bases and at J to 9 bases, leaving 13 bases not matched to a gene. Full variable domain (remainder filled in from reference TRBV30 and TRBJ2-1): SQTIHQWPATLVQPVGSPLSLECTVEGTSNPNLYWYRQAAGRGLQLLFYSVGIGQISSEVPQNLSASRPQDRQFILSSKKLLLSDSGFYLCAWSPYTTSLGEQFFGPGTRLTVL.